The 7 T cell receptor beta chains listed next were all sequenced from one sample in a study of blood T cell repertoires in COVID-19. Generated by immunoSEQ multiplex PCR, the TCRdb table keeps only in-frame clones and is missing some. Counted here are roughly 120,000 clones, around nine tenths occurring once; the ten biggest clones make up 8.4%. Sequenced material: peripheral blood. These receptors were collected from a woman aged 70-85 years who had recovered from COVID-19.

The chain is built from TRBV19 and TRBJ1-5, with a possible D match to TRBD1 (6 bases). This CDR3 contains 16 residues. Germline-derived CDR1 and CDR2 are LNHDA and SQIVND (reference sequence). Trimming removed 3 bases at V and 0 bases at J, with 12 bases between. CDR3 residues: CASSIADRYSNQPQHF. Here the CDR3 DNA reads TGTGCCAGTAGTATCGCCGACAGGTATAGCAATCAGCCCCAGCATTTT.

CDR3 sequence (DNA): TGTGCCAGCGCGCGGGGGCCGACCACTGAAGCTTTCTTT. Encoded protein: CASARGPTTEAFF. The V and J genes are TRBV7-3 and TRBJ1-1; TRBD1 is a possible D gene (6 bases). This CDR3 spans 13 amino acids. Germline V gene data show CDR1 as SGHTA and CDR2 as FQGTGA. V lost 8 bases to trimming and J lost 4 bases, with 14 bases between them.

The chain links TRBV11-2 to TRBJ2-1; no reliable D call. The germline gives CDR1 SGHAT, CDR2 FQNNGV. CDR3 length equals 15 residues. With 0 bases removed from V and 4 bases from J, the gap between germline ends came to 10 bases. The CDR3: CASSLERARYNEQFF. DNA of the CDR3: TGTGCCAGCAGCTTAGAGCGAGCCAGGTACAATGAGCAGTTCTTC.

V usage is TRBV27 and J usage is TRBJ2-1, with D tentatively TRBD1 (5 bases). CDR1 is MNHEY and CDR2 is SMNVEV in the germline V gene (reference sequence). The CDR3 runs to 11 residues. Trimming cost V 3 bases and J 9 bases, with 6 bases left between them. In DNA form, the CDR3 reads TGTGCCAGCAGTTTGGGGCGTGAGCAGTTCTTC. Translated: CASSLGREQFF.

The V and J genes are TRBV7-9 and TRBJ1-1; D not certain. With 2 bases removed from V and 5 bases from J, the gap between germline ends came to 6 bases. This CDR3 spans 12 amino acids. Germline CDR1 and CDR2: SEHNR and FQNEAQ (reference sequence). In DNA, the CDR3 is TGTGCCAGCAGCTTAAGGAGTACTGAAGCTTTCTTT. It specifies CASSLRSTEAFF.

The gene calls are TRBV15 and TRBJ2-7; 7 nucleotides agree with TRBD1. CDR3 size: 13 residues. Trimming at V came to 5 bases and at J to 10 bases, leaving 11 bases not matched to a gene. Germline V gene lookup returns CDR1 LNHNV and CDR2 YYDKDF (reference sequence). CDR3 in amino acids: CATSFRPGTAQYF. Here the CDR3 DNA reads TGTGCCACCAGCTTTCGTCCCGGGACAGCTCAGTACTTC.

This chain connects TRBV28 to TRBJ1-2; 9 bases are shared with TRBD1. This CDR3 is 16 amino acids long. Germline V gene lookup returns CDR1 MDHEN and CDR2 SYDVKM. Losses at the gene ends were 6 bases for V and 7 bases for J; bases not matched to a gene: 15. The CDR3 DNA is TGTGCCAGCAGGCCACCCCTTACCACAGGGGGCCGTGGCTACACCTTC. Protein: CASRPPLTTGGRGYTF.